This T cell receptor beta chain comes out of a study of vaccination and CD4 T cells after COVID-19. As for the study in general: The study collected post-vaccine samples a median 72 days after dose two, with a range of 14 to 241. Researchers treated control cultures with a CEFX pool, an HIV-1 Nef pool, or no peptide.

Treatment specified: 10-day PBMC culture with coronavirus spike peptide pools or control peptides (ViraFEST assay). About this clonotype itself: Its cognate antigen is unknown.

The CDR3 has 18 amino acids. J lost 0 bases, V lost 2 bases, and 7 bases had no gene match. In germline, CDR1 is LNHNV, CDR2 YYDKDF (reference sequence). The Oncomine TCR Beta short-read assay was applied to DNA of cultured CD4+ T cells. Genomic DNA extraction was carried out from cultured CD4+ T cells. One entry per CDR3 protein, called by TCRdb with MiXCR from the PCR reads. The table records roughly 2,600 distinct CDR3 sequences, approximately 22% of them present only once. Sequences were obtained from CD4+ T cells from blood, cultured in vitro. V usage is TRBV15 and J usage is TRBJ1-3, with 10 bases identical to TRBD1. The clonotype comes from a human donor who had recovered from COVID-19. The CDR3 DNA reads TGTGCCACCAGCAGACGGGACAGGGGAGTCTTCTCTGGAAACACCATATATTTT. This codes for CATSRRDRGVFSGNTIYF. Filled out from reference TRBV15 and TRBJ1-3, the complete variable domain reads DAMVIQNPRYQVTQFGKPVTLSCSQTLNHNVMYWYQQKSSQAPKLLFHYYDKDFNNEADTPDNFQSRRPNTSFCFLDIRSPGLGDTAMYLCATSRRDRGVFSGNTIYFGEGSWLTVV.